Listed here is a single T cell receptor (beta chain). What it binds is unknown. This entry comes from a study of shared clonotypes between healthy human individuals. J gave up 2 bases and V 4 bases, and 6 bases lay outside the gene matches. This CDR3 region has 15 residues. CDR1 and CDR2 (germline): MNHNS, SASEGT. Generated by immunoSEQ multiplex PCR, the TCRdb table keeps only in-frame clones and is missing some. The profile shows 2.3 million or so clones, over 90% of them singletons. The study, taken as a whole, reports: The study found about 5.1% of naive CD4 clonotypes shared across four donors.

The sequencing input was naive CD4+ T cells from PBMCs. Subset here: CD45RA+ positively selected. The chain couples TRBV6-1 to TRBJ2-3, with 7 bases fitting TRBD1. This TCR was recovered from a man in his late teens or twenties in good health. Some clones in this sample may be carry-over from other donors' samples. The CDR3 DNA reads TGTGCCAGCAGTGCGATGACAGGGTCCACAGATACGCAGTATTTT. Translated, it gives CASSAMTGSTDTQYF.